The 17 T cell receptor beta chains below all came from one sample that was sequenced in a study of T cells in Graves' hyperthyroidism and ophthalmopathy. Amplified TCR beta CDR3 regions came from RNA transcripts. First-round RT-PCR of the TCR CDR3 relied on the HTBI primer set. TCRdb re-derived calls from the multiplex PCR reads in MiXCR, one entry per CDR3 protein. The data hold roughly 740,000 distinct CDR3 sequences, with about a sixth observed a single time. Material: blood. The receptor source for this set is a man in his late teens or twenties with Graves' hyperthyroidism.

The sample holds many counts of this clonotype. The chain combines TRBV18 with TRBJ1-1; 7 positions agree with TRBD1. The germline gives CDR1 KGHSH, CDR2 LQKENI. V lost 2 bases and J lost 0; bases outside the gene matches: 12. The CDR3 length is 18 residues. The CDR3 reads CASSPIRTGPKMNTEAFF. CDR3 nucleotides: TGTGCCAGCTCACCAATCCGGACAGGCCCAAAGATGAACACTGAAGCTTTCTTT.

This clonotype was picked up one time. This may be a read error: a much more frequent sequence differs by one nucleotide. The chain employs TRBV15 and TRBJ2-3, with 10 bases that match TRBD2. The germline CDR1 and CDR2 sequences are LNHNV and YYDKDF (reference sequence). Trimming removed 7 bases from V and 2 bases from J; junction bases left unmatched: 18. This CDR3 has 19 residues. CDR3 loop: CATIPLGLAGEMDTDTQYF. The CDR3 DNA follows: TGTGCCACCATCCCCCTTGGGCTAGCGGGGGAAATGGACACAGATACGCAGTATTTT.

This clonotype was seen repeatedly, ten times or more. The chain combines TRBV28 with TRBJ1-5; 7 bases are shared with TRBD1. V shed 6 bases and J 7 bases; nucleotides not matched to a gene: 15. This CDR3 is 16 amino acids long. From germline, CDR1 is MDHEN and CDR2 SYDVKM. The CDR3 region is CASSYGGQLPPQPQHF. The CDR3 coding sequence is TGTGCCAGCAGCTACGGGGGACAGCTACCTCCACAGCCCCAGCATTTT.

This clonotype was counted a few times. This chain links TRBV10-3 with TRBJ2-7; a weak D match, TRBD2 (6 bases). V lost 0 bases and J lost 5, with 11 bases in between. The CDR3 contains 14 residues. The germline V gene has CDR1 ENHRY and CDR2 SYGVKD. The CDR3 is CAISESRGTDEQYF. Here the CDR3 DNA reads TGTGCCATCAGTGAGTCCCGGGGGACTGACGAGCAGTACTTC.

Many counts were recorded for this clonotype. The gene calls are TRBV20-1 and TRBJ2-3; D may be TRBD2 (5 bases). Germline CDR1 and CDR2: DFQATT and SNEGSKA (reference sequence). V was cut by 2 bases and J by 6 bases, with 15 bases left in between. CDR3 size: 14 residues. The CDR3 bases are TGCAGTGCTAGAACTAGTAATCGTGGTGATACGCAGTATTTT. Encoded protein: CSARTSNRGDTQYF.

This clonotype was seen repeatedly, ten times or more. The rearrangement joins TRBV30 to TRBJ2-1, with 8 positions matching TRBD2. This CDR3 has 13 residues. The J segment lost 8 bases and the V segment lost 5 bases, leaving 8 bases of the junction unmatched. Looked up from germline, CDR1 is GTSNPN and CDR2 is SVGIG (reference sequence). The chain's CDR3 is CAWAGGVGDEQFF. In DNA, the CDR3 is TGTGCCTGGGCCGGGGGGGTCGGGGATGAGCAGTTCTTC.

This clonotype was seen at least ten times. This chain connects TRBV29-1 to TRBJ2-3; TRBD2 aligns across 8 bases. Germline trimming cut 7 bases from V and 0 bases from J; bases unmatched to any gene: 6. The CDR3 is made up of 14 amino acids. Germline CDR1 reads SQVTM; CDR2 reads ANQGSEA. CDR3 in DNA: TGCAGCGCGCGACTAGCGTCTAGCACAGATACGCAGTATTTT. This sequence encodes CSARLASSTDTQYF.

This clonotype occurred many times. The rearrangement joins TRBV6-2 or TRBV6-3 to TRBJ2-2; 12 positions agree with TRBD2. CDR1 is MNHEY, CDR2 SVGEGT, per germline. The CDR3 is 19 amino acids. V lost 6 bases to trimming and J lost 0 bases; unmatched junction nucleotides: 11. The CDR3, as DNA: TGTGCCAGCAGAACCCAACCGGGACTAGCGGGTACGAACACCGGGGAGCTGTTTTTT. It encodes CASRTQPGLAGTNTGELFF.

The rearrangement uses TRBV4-2 and TRBJ2-1; 12 bases map to TRBD2. With 0 bases clipped from V and 9 bases from J, the junction kept 15 bases outside the gene matches. In germline, CDR1 is LGHNA, CDR2 YNFKEQ. The CDR3 covers 19 residues. The CDR3 spells CASSQDAATSGSKWSEQFF. As DNA, the CDR3 is TGTGCCAGCAGCCAAGATGCTGCGACTAGCGGGAGTAAGTGGAGTGAGCAGTTCTTC.

A single count supports this clonotype. The CDR3 end shows no conserved phenylalanine or tryptophan, and so a read error is likely. V gene TRBV28 combines with J gene TRBJ1-2; 8 positions match TRBD1. This CDR3 contains 14 residues. Germline CDR1 reads MDHEN; CDR2 reads SYDVKM. The ends lost 3 bases at V and 2 bases at J; junction bases unmatched: 2. The DNA of the CDR3 is TGTGCCAGCAGTTTCTCAGGGGGCAACTATGGCTACACCCTC. As protein: CASSFSGGNYGYTL.

This clonotype was counted a few times. A much larger clone is a single base away; this may be a read error. This chain connects TRBV2 to TRBJ1-1; 7 nucleotides agree with TRBD1. The CDR3 loop spans 13 amino acids. After removal of 10 bases from V and 0 bases from J, the junction contained 5 bases not matched to a gene. The germline CDR1 and CDR2 sequences are SNHLY and FYNNEI. CDR3 coding DNA: TGTGCCACCAATACAGGGGTGAACACTGAAGCTTTCTTT. It translates to CATNTGVNTEAFF.

This clonotype was found a few times. V and J are TRBV28 and TRBJ1-5, with D hard to call. V lost 7 bases, J lost 7 bases, and 5 bases lay in between. Germline CDR1 is MDHEN and CDR2 is SYDVKM. CDR3 size: 10 residues. CDR3 nucleotides: TGTGCCAGCATTCCCCAGCCCCAGCATTTT. This translates into CASIPQPQHF.

CDR3 in DNA: TGTGCCATTCCTCCCCCGGGACGGGCGAACACCGGGGAGCTGTTTTTT. Residues: CAIPPPGRANTGELFF. This chain links TRBV19 with TRBJ2-2, with D perhaps TRBD1 or TRBD2 (5 bases each). The CDR3 runs 16 residues. The V end lost 10 bases, the J end lost 0 bases, and 18 bases lay between the germline ends. Per the germline V gene, CDR1 is LNHDA and CDR2 is SQIVND (reference sequence).

At least ten counts were recorded for this clonotype. V usage is TRBV12-3 or TRBV12-4 and J usage is TRBJ2-1; 10 nucleotides align to TRBD2. There are 15 residues in the CDR3. After removal of 3 bases from V and 6 bases from J, the junction contained 5 bases not matched to a gene. DNA for the CDR3: TGTGCCAGCAGTTTGCTAGCGGGAGTTCTCAATGAGCAGTTCTTC. Protein: CASSLLAGVLNEQFF.

With respect to this clonotype: At one end the junction does not follow the germline gene, possibly because of a read error. The chain recombines TRBV15 with TRBJ2-2; tentative D call: TRBD2 (5 bases). The CDR3 runs to 14 residues. From germline, CDR1 is LNHNV and CDR2 YYDKDF (reference sequence). CDR3 sequence: CATSRFTGAGELSF. CDR3 DNA: TGTGCCACCAGCAGATTCACCGGAGCCGGGGAGCTGTCTTTT.

This clonotype was found a few times. The chain couples TRBV19 to TRBJ1-2; 10 bases agree with TRBD1. CDR1 and CDR2 (germline): LNHDA, SQIVND (reference sequence). The J segment lost 5 bases and the V segment lost 7 bases, leaving 7 bases of the junction unmatched. The CDR3 runs 14 residues. The CDR3 region is CASTRTGGRYGYTF. DNA of the CDR3: TGTGCCAGTACTAGGACAGGGGGTCGGTATGGCTACACCTTC.

Comment on this clonotype: This sequence may be a read error, since a much larger clone differs from it by one base. The chain links TRBV12-3 or TRBV12-4 to TRBJ1-2, with D uncertain. The CDR3 spans 15 residues. The CDR3 region is CARSLPSVRVRGYTF. The DNA for the CDR3 is TGTGCCAGAAGTTTACCCTCGGTAAGGGTACGCGGCTACACCTTC.